This T cell receptor beta chain was identified during a study of Tregs in tolerant kidney transplant recipients. V lost 6 bases and J 5 bases, leaving 16 bases between the germline ends. Per the germline V gene, CDR1 is MNHGY and CDR2 is SVAAGI. CDR3 length: 14 amino acids. CD4+CD25+CD127- Tregs, CD4+CD25- non-Tregs, CD4 and CD8 cells were sorted. Using immunoSEQ multiplex PCR, the repertoire was profiled, and TCRdb retains in-frame clones only, with some absent. The sample has 75,000 to 95,000 clones, about 92% seen once. This clonotype originated in a human donor in good health. The sample taken for sequencing was CD8+ T cells from blood. V and J are TRBV6-9 and TRBJ1-2, with a possible D match to TRBD1 (6 bases). The CDR3 sequence: CASRGGAGVYGYTF. The CDR3 DNA is TGTGCCAGCAGGGGAGGGGCAGGGGTTTATGGCTACACCTTC.